This is a list of T cell receptor beta chains from one sample in a study of blood T cell repertoires in COVID-19. Libraries were prepared by immunoSEQ multiplex PCR; TCRdb keeps only in-frame clonotypes and omits some of them. This table has 300,000 to 400,000 clones, 85% to 90% appearing once. Sequenced sample: peripheral blood. These receptors originate from a woman aged 45-59 years with COVID-19, enrolled during active disease. Both conserved end residues are part of each CDR3. D genes are given only for firm matches. Expanded clones are given a class, and other clones once, few, many or no size at all.

size	V	D	J	CDR3	DNA
once	TRBV18	TRBD1	TRBJ2-2	CASSPPLGTGDIGELFF	TGTGCCAGCTCACCACCCCTCGGGACAGGGGATATCGGGGAGCTGTTTTTT
-	TRBV5-8	TRBD1	TRBJ1-5	CASSSNRQGGNQPQHF	TGTGCCAGCAGCTCCAATAGACAGGGAGGCAATCAGCCCCAGCATTTT
-	TRBV5-6	-	TRBJ1-6	CASSRTPEFSLHF	TGTGCCAGCAGCCGGACTCCGGAGTTTTCCCTCCACTTT
-	TRBV11-3	-	TRBJ2-7	CASSLDSSPEQYF	TGTGCCAGCAGCTTAGACAGTTCTCCGGAGCAGTACTTC
-	TRBV5-6	-	TRBJ2-7	CASSFFRGRDRVSYEQYF	-
-	TRBV7-2	TRBD2	TRBJ2-1	CASSLWRLAGNNEQFF	TGTGCCAGCAGCTTATGGCGACTAGCGGGGAACAATGAGCAGTTCTTC
-	TRBV7-9	-	TRBJ1-2	CASSSGTGSDNYGYTF	TGTGCCAGCAGCTCGGGAACAGGGAGTGATAACTATGGCTACACCTTC
-	TRBV5-1	-	TRBJ1-3	CASSLESEGNTIYF	TGCGCCAGCAGCCTGGAGTCAGAAGGAAACACCATATATTTT
-	TRBV6-5	TRBD1	TRBJ2-7	CASSGDSLQSYEQYF	TGTGCCAGCAGCGGGGACAGTCTACAATCCTACGAGCAGTACTTC
-	TRBV9	-	TRBJ2-1	CASSVNSLRGEQFF	TGTGCCAGCAGCGTTAACTCCCTACGGGGTGAGCAGTTCTTC
few	TRBV5-1	-	TRBJ1-4	CASSLTLTNEKLFF	TGCGCCAGCAGCTTGACTTTAACTAATGAAAAACTGTTTTTT
once	TRBV19	TRBD1	TRBJ1-2	CATQPGQGFYGYTF	TGTGCCACCCAACCGGGACAGGGTTTCTATGGCTACACCTTC
-	TRBV9	-	TRBJ2-5	CASSASTGSLGAQYF	TGTGCCAGCAGCGCCAGCACAGGGTCTCTAGGGGCCCAGTACTTC
-	TRBV6-2/TRBV6-3	-	TRBJ2-7	CASSYSIYEQYF	TGTGCCAGCAGTTACTCAATATACGAGCAGTACTTC
-	TRBV5-6	TRBD2	TRBJ2-1	CASRTSDSYNEQFF	TGTGCCAGTAGGACTAGCGACTCCTACAATGAGCAGTTCTTC